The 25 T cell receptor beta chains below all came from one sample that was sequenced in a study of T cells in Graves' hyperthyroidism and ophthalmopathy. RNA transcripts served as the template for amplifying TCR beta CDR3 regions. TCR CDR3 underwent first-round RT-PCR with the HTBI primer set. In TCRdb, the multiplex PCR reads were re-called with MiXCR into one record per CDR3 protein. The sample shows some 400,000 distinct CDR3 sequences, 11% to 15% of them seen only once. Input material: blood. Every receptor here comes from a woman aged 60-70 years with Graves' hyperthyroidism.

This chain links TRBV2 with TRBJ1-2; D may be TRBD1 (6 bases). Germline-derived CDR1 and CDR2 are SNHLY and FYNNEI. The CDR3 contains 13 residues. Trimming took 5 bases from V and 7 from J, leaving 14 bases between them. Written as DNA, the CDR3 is TGTGCCAGCAGTACAGGGACCACGGCTGGCTACACCTTC. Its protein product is CASSTGTTAGYTF. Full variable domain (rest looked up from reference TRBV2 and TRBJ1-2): EPEVTQTPSHQVTQMGQEVILRCVPISNHLYFYWYRQILGQKVEFLVSFYNNEISEKSEIFDDQFSVERPDGSNFTLKIRSTKLEDSAMYFCASSTGTTAGYTFGSGTRLTVV.

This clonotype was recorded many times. CDR3 residues: CSVSRDNTDTQYF. CDR3 bases: TGCAGTGTTTCCCGGGACAACACAGATACGCAGTATTTT. V is TRBV20-1 and J is TRBJ2-3; a possible D gene is TRBD1 (6 bases). The germline V and J ends were trimmed by 7 bases and 2 bases, with 13 bases remaining between them. The CDR3 spans 13 residues. CDR1 is DFQATT, CDR2 SNEGSKA, per germline (reference sequence).

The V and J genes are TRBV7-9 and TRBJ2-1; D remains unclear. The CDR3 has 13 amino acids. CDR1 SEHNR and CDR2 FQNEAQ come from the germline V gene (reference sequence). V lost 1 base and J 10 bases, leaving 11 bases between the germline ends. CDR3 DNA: TGTGCCAGCAGCTTAGGCCCCGCAACGGAGCAGTTCTTC. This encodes CASSLGPATEQFF.

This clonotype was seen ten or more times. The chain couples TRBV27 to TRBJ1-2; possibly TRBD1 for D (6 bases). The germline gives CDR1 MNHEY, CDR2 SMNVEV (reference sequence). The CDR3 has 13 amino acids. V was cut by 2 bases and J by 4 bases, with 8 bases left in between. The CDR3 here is CASSLNRAYGYTF. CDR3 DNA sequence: TGTGCCAGCAGTTTAAACAGGGCCTATGGCTACACCTTC.

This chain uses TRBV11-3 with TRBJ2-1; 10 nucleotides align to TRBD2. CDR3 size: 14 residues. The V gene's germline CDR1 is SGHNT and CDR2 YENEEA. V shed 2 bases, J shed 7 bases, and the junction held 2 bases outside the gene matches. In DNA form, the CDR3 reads TGTGCCAGCAGCTTATCGACTAGCGGGAATGAGCAGTTCTTC. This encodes CASSLSTSGNEQFF.

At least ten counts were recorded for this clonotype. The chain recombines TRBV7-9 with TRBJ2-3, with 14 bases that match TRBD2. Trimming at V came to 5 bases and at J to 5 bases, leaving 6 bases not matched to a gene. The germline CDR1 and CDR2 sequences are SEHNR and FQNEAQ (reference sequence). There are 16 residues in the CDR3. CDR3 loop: CASSPGLAGAGDTQYF. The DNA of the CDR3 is TGTGCCAGCAGCCCGGGACTAGCGGGAGCGGGAGATACGCAGTATTTT.

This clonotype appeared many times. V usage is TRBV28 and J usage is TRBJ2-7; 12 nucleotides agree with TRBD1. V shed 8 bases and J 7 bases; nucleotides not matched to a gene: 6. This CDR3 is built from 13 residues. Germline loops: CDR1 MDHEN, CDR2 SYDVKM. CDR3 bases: TGTGCCAGCGTCAGGGACAGGGGGCTTGAGCAGTACTTC. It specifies CASVRDRGLEQYF. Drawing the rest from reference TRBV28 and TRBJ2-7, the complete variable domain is DVKVTQSSRYLVKRTGEKVFLECVQDMDHENMFWYRQDPGLGLRLIYFSYDVKMKEKGDIPEGYSVSREKKERFSLILESASTNQTSMYLCASVRDRGLEQYFGPGTRLTVT.

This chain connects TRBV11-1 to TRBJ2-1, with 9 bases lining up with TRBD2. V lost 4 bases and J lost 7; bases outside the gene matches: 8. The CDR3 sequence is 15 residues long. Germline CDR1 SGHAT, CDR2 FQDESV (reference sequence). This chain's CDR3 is CASSWGLAGSNEQFF. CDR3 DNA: TGTGCCAGCAGCTGGGGGCTAGCGGGGTCTAATGAGCAGTTCTTC.

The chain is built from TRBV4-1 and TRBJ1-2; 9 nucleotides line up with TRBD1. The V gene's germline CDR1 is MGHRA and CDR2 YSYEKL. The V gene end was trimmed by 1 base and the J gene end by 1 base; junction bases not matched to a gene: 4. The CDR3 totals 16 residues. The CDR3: CASSQVYRGLNYGYTF. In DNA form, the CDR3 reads TGCGCCAGCAGCCAAGTTTACAGGGGGCTTAACTATGGCTACACCTTC.

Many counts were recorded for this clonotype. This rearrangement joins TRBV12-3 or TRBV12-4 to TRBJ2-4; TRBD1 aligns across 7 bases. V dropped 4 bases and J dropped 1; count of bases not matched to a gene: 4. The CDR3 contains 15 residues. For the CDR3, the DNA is TGTGCCAGCAGTTCCGACAGGGCGGCCAAAAACATTCAGTACTTC. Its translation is CASSSDRAAKNIQYF.

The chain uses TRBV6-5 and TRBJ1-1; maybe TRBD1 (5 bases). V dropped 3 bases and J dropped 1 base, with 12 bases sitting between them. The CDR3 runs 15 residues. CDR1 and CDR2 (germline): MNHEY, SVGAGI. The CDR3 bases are TGTGCCAGCAGTTATCTTTCCGGGGCGAACACTGAAGCTTTCTTT. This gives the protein CASSYLSGANTEAFF.

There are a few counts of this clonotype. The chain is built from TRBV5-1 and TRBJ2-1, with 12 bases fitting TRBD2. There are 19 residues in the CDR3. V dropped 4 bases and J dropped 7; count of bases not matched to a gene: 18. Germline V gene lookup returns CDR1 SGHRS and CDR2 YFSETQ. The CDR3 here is CASSPWGTSGFFSTNEQFF. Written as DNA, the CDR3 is TGCGCCAGCAGCCCCTGGGGGACTAGCGGGTTCTTCTCTACAAATGAGCAGTTCTTC. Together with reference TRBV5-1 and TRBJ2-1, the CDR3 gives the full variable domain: KAGVTQTPRYLIKTRGQQVTLSCSPISGHRSVSWYQQTPGQGLQFLFEYFSETQRNKGNFPGRFSGRQFSNSRSEMNVSTLELGDSALYLCASSPWGTSGFFSTNEQFFGPGTRLTVL.

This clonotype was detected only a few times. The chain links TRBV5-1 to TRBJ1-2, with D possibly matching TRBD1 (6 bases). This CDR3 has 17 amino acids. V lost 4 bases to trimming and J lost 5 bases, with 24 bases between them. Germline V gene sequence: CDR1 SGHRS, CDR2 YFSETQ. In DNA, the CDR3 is TGCGCCAGCAGCCCCGGGACAAACTTCAGGAGGGGGTATGGCTACACCTTC. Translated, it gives CASSPGTNFRRGYGYTF.

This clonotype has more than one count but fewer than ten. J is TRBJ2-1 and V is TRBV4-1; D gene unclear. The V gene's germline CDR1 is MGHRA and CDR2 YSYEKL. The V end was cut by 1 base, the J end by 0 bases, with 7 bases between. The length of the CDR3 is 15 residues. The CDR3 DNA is TGCGCCAGCAGCCAAGTCCCGAACTCCTACAATGAGCAGTTCTTC. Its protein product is CASSQVPNSYNEQFF.

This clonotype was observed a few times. The CDR3 reads CASSLPGTSGRAWSYEQFF. Here the CDR3 DNA reads TGTGCCAGCAGCTTGCCTGGGACTAGCGGGAGGGCCTGGAGCTATGAGCAGTTCTTC. The chain is built from TRBV5-4 and TRBJ2-1; 16 bases match TRBD2. From germline, CDR1 is SGHNT and CDR2 YYREEE (reference sequence). The V gene end was trimmed by 1 base and the J gene end by 8 bases; junction bases not matched to a gene: 12. The CDR3 runs 19 residues.

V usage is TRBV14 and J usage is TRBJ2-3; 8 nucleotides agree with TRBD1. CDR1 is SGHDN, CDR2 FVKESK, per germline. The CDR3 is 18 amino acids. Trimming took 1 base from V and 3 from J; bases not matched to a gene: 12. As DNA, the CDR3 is TGTGCCAGCAGCCAAGCCTGGTACATGACAGGGGTAACAGATACGCAGTATTTT. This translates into CASSQAWYMTGVTDTQYF.

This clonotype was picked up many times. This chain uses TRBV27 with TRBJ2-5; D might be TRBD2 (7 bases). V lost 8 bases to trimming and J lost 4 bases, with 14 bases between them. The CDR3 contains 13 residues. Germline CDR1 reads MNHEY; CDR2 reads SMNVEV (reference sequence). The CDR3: CASGLRGPETQYF. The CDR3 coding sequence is TGTGCCAGCGGGTTGCGGGGGCCAGAGACCCAGTACTTC.

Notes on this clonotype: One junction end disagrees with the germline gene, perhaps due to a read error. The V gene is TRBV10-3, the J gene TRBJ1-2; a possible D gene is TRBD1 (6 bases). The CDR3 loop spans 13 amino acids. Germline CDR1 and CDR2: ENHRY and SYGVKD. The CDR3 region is CAIKGGNNYSYTF. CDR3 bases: TGTGCCATCAAGGGGGGTAATAACTATAGCTACACCTTC.

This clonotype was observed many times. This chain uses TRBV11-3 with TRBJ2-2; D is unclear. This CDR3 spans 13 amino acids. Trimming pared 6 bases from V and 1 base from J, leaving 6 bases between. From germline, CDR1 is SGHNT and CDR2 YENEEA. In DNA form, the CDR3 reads TGTGCCAGCAGACTACGGAACACCGGGGAGCTGTTTTTT. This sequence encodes CASRLRNTGELFF.

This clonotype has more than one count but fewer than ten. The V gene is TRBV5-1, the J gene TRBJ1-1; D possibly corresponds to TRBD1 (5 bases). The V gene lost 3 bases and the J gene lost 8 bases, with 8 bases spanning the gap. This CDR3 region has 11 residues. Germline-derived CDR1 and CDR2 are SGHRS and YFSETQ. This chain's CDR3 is CASSSHREAFF. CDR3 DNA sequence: TGCGCCAGCAGCTCGCACAGGGAAGCTTTCTTT.

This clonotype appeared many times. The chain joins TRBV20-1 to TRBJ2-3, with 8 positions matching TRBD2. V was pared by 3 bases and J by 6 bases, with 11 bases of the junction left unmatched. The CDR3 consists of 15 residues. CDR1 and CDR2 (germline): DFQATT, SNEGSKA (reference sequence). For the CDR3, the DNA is TGCAGTGCTAGTTCTGTAGCGGGAAAGGCGGATACGCAGTATTTT. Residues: CSASSVAGKADTQYF.

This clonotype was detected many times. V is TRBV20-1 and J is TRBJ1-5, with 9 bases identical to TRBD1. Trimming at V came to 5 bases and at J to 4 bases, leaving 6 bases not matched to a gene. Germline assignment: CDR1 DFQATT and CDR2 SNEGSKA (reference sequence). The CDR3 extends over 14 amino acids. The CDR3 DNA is TGCAGTGCTGCCGGGACAGGGTGGAATCAGCCCCAGCATTTT. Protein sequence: CSAAGTGWNQPQHF.

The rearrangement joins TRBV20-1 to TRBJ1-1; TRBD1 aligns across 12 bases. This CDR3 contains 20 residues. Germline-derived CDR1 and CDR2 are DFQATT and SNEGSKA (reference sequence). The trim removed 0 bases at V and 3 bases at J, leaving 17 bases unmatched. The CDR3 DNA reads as TGCAGTGCTAGAGATCGACGAACCGGGACAGGGGGCGGGGAGTACACTGAAGCTTTCTTT. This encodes CSARDRRTGTGGGEYTEAFF.

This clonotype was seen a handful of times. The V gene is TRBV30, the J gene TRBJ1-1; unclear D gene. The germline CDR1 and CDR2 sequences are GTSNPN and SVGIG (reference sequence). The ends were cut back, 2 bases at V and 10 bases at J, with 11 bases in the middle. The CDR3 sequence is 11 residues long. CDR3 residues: CAWSLGLPAFF. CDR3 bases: TGTGCCTGGAGTCTCGGGCTCCCAGCTTTCTTT.

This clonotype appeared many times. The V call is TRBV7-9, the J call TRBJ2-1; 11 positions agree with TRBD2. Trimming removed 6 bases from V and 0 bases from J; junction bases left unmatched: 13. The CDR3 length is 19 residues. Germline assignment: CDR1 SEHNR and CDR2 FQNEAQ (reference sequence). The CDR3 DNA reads TGTGCCAGCAGACCTAAGACTAGCGGGGACCGGAGCTCCTACAATGAGCAGTTCTTC. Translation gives CASRPKTSGDRSSYNEQFF.